One sample yielded the 18 T cell receptor beta chains listed below, sequenced in a study of cytomegalovirus exposure and HLA in healthy donors. In the PCR, 60 Vbeta and 13 Jbeta primers were used. Sequencing used immunoSEQ multiplex PCR; TCRdb keeps in-frame clones, though not all of them. The table records approximately 79,000 clones, roughly 79% of them present only once. The sequencing sample was made of PBMCs. These receptors came from a male donor in good health and CMV-seropositive.

V gene TRBV5-4 combines with J gene TRBJ2-5; 7 nucleotides line up with TRBD1. The end of the DNA fits TRBJ2-7 better, so the J call may be wrong. Per the germline V gene, CDR1 is SGHNT and CDR2 is YYREEE (reference sequence). The CDR3 loop spans 15 amino acids. CDR3 sequence: CASSLLKGAYYEQYF. The CDR3 DNA reads TGTGCCAGCAGCTTGCTAAAGGGGGCCTACTACGAGCAGTACTTC.

J is TRBJ2-5 and V is TRBV19, with unresolved D. The CDR3 runs to 11 residues. Trimming removed 1 base from V and 5 bases from J, with 2 bases in between. Looked up from germline, CDR1 is LNHDA and CDR2 is SQIVND (reference sequence). The CDR3 nucleotides are TGTGCCAGTAGTATAGCGGAGACCCAGTACTTC. Translation: CASSIAETQYF.

The chain carries TRBV19 and TRBJ1-1; 8 bases are shared with TRBD1. CDR1 and CDR2 from the germline V gene are LNHDA and SQIVND (reference sequence). The ends lost 2 bases at V and 4 bases at J; junction bases unmatched: 6. The CDR3 consists of 15 residues. This CDR3 reads CASSISAGGSTEAFF. The CDR3 coding sequence is TGTGCCAGTAGTATATCCGCAGGGGGCAGCACTGAAGCTTTCTTT. The whole variable domain, remainder taken from reference TRBV19 and TRBJ1-1, is DGGITQSPKYLFRKEGQNVTLSCEQNLNHDAMYWYRQDPGQGLRLIYYSQIVNDFQKGDIAEGYSVSREKKESFPLTVTSAQKNPTAFYLCASSISAGGSTEAFFGQGTRLTVV.

A remark on this clone: This same CDR3 is encoded by further DNA sequences in the sample. The chain recombines TRBV28 with TRBJ1-1, with TRBD1 identical over 8 bases. The CDR3 totals 16 residues. Germline trimming cut 6 bases from V and 1 base from J; bases unmatched to any gene: 10. CDR1 is MDHEN and CDR2 is SYDVKM in the germline V gene. The CDR3 sequence is CASSLSPGTGNTEAFF. In DNA form, the CDR3 reads TGTGCCAGCAGCCTTAGTCCCGGGACAGGGAACACTGAAGCTTTCTTT.

The rearrangement joins TRBV27 to TRBJ2-2, with D perhaps matching TRBD2 (5 bases). V was shortened by 6 bases and J by 2 bases, with 10 bases between the two germline ends. CDR3 length: 14 residues. CDR1 is MNHEY and CDR2 is SMNVEV in the germline V gene (reference sequence). The CDR3 nucleotides read TGTGCCAGCAGCCCGGGGTTCAACACCGGGGAGCTGTTTTTT. Protein: CASSPGFNTGELFF.

The gene calls are TRBV4-1 and TRBJ2-1; tentative D call: TRBD2 (5 bases). Germline loops: CDR1 MGHRA, CDR2 YSYEKL. The V gene lost 4 bases and the J gene lost 14 bases, with 24 bases spanning the gap. This CDR3 has 15 residues. The CDR3 region has the DNA TGCGCCAGCAGCCCGGGTCCACTAGACCCCAGGACGGAGTTCTTC. This sequence encodes CASSPGPLDPRTEFF.

V is TRBV7-2 and J is TRBJ1-1; D possibly corresponds to TRBD1 (6 bases). Germline V lookup: CDR1 SGHTA, CDR2 FQGNSA. The CDR3 consists of 16 residues. The germline V and J ends were trimmed by 2 bases and 0 bases, with 13 bases remaining between them. Written as DNA, the CDR3 is TGTGCCAGCAGCTTACACCCGACAGGCGTGAACACTGAAGCTTTCTTT. Amino acid sequence: CASSLHPTGVNTEAFF.

This clone showed up just a few times. V gene TRBV5-6 combines with J gene TRBJ1-2, with D hard to call. Germline values: CDR1 SGHDT, CDR2 YYEEEE. The CDR3 runs to 14 residues. Trimming took 2 bases from V and 2 from J, leaving 10 bases between them. DNA of the CDR3: TGTGCCAGCAGCTTAAGAGGGCTAAACTATGGCTACACCTTC. This sequence encodes CASSLRGLNYGYTF.

V and J are TRBV5-8 and TRBJ1-2, with D uncertain. CDR3 length: 12 residues. Per the germline V gene, CDR1 is SGHTS and CDR2 is YDEGEE. V dropped 4 bases and J dropped 8 bases, with 12 bases sitting between them. The chain's CDR3 is CASSLVSEGYTF. The CDR3, as DNA: TGTGCCAGCAGCCTCGTCTCGGAGGGCTACACCTTC.

The rearrangement joins TRBV27 to TRBJ2-7; 7 nucleotides line up with TRBD2. Germline loops: CDR1 MNHEY, CDR2 SMNVEV (reference sequence). V shed 7 bases, J shed 4 bases, and the junction held 7 bases outside the gene matches. The CDR3 runs 13 residues. CDR3: CASTRKGGYEQYF. CDR3 sequence (DNA): TGTGCCAGCACCCGTAAGGGAGGGTACGAGCAGTACTTC.

This sequence joins TRBV19 and TRBJ2-7, with 11 bases matching TRBD1. V trimming: 2 bases; J trimming: 3 bases; junction bases outside the gene matches: 3. Germline V gives CDR1 LNHDA, CDR2 SQIVND (reference sequence). This CDR3 spans 15 amino acids. CDR3: CASSITGTGGYEQYF. The CDR3 coding sequence is TGTGCCAGTAGTATAACCGGGACAGGGGGCTACGAGCAGTACTTC.

The chain recombines TRBV4-1 with TRBJ2-1; 11 bases line up with TRBD2. V shed 1 base, J shed 4 bases, and the junction held 6 bases outside the gene matches. CDR3 length: 17 residues. Germline assignment: CDR1 MGHRA and CDR2 YSYEKL. CDR3 in DNA: TGCGCCAGCAGCCAAGCCCCTAGCGGGGGGTCTTACAATGAGCAGTTCTTC. Translated: CASSQAPSGGSYNEQFF.

This clone has a handful of counts. This chain joins TRBV27 and TRBJ2-7, with D possibly being TRBD2 (5 bases). Germline V gene data show CDR1 as MNHEY and CDR2 as SMNVEV (reference sequence). V lost 5 bases, J lost 3 bases, and 17 bases lay in between. The CDR3 runs to 15 residues. CDR3 nucleotides: TGTGCCAGCAGTCCACGGGGATTTCAACACTACGAGCAGTACTTC. This translates into CASSPRGFQHYEQYF.

The rearrangement links TRBV28 to TRBJ2-5; TRBD2 matches 12 bases. CDR3 size: 14 residues. V shed 6 bases and J 11 bases; nucleotides not matched to a gene: 10. Germline V CDR1 and CDR2: MDHEN, SYDVKM. The CDR3 bases are TGTGCCAGCAGCGCCCGGACTAGCGGGACAAAGCAGTACTTC. It translates to CASSARTSGTKQYF.

V usage is TRBV7-9 and J usage is TRBJ1-1; TRBD1 matches at 7 bases. The CDR3 covers 14 residues. Germline-derived CDR1 and CDR2 are SEHNR and FQNEAQ (reference sequence). Trimming took 5 bases from V and 8 from J; bases not matched to a gene: 11. The CDR3: CASSADRAPLEAFF. CDR3 DNA sequence: TGTGCCAGCAGCGCCGACAGGGCACCTCTAGAAGCTTTCTTT. Based on the CDR3 plus reference TRBV7-9 and TRBJ1-1, the full variable domain is DTGVSQNPRHKITKRGQNVTFRCDPISEHNRLYWYRQTLGQGPEFLTYFQNEAQLEKSRLLSDRFSAERPKGSFSTLEIQRTEQGDSAMYLCASSADRAPLEAFFGQGTRLTVV.

The chain is built from TRBV9 and TRBJ2-2, with 7 bases fitting TRBD1. Germline V gene sequence: CDR1 SGDLS, CDR2 YYNGEE. The CDR3 is made up of 15 amino acids. V lost 2 bases and J lost 7; bases outside the gene matches: 8. The CDR3 is CASSVTGIEHGELFF. The CDR3 DNA follows: TGTGCCAGCAGCGTGACAGGGATTGAGCACGGGGAGCTGTTTTTT.

In DNA form, the CDR3 reads TGTGCCAGCAGCCCTAGGACAGGGTTTAGGTCAGATACGCAGTATTTT. It translates to CASSPRTGFRSDTQYF. The V gene is TRBV7-2, the J gene TRBJ2-3; TRBD1 matches 8 bases. V shed 5 bases and J 4 bases; nucleotides not matched to a gene: 11. The CDR3 is 16 residues long. CDR1 and CDR2 from the germline V gene are SGHTA and FQGNSA.

The rearrangement joins TRBV5-1 to TRBJ2-3, with 9 bases that match TRBD1. There are 15 residues in the CDR3. J was trimmed by 5 bases and V by 0 bases; bases with no gene match: 4. Germline V gene sequence: CDR1 SGHRS, CDR2 YFSETQ. CDR3 protein: CASSLGDRVLDTQYF. Here the CDR3 DNA reads TGCGCCAGCAGCTTGGGGGACAGGGTTTTAGATACGCAGTATTTT. Full variable domain (rest looked up from reference TRBV5-1 and TRBJ2-3): KAGVTQTPRYLIKTRGQQVTLSCSPISGHRSVSWYQQTPGQGLQFLFEYFSETQRNKGNFPGRFSGRQFSNSRSEMNVSTLELGDSALYLCASSLGDRVLDTQYFGPGTRLTVL.